This TCR beta chain was documented in a study of metastatic and nonmetastatic thyroid tumors. For the study at large: Both malignant and benign thyroid patients supplied peripheral blood and tumor or nodule tissue samples, across which the repertoires of these patients were then compared. General study findings and limits: Reports indicated that malignant thyroid tumors showed significantly higher TCR beta diversity than benign nodules did, in blood and tumor.

This clone was seen ten or more times. Its antigen is not identified. There were no patients who had received any treatment before thyroid surgery. In the authors' workflow: Differences in CDR3 between clinicopathological groups were drawn on to build a classifier intended to discriminate distant-metastatic papillary thyroid cancer patients. Using MiXCR, TCRdb re-called clones from the PCR reads. TCRdb, not the original authors, processed these V and J calls. The data show about 19,000 clones, about 20% seen once. V lost 0 bases and J lost 4; bases outside the gene matches: 4. The CDR3 is 15 amino acids. Looked up from germline, CDR1 is SGHRS and CDR2 is YFSETQ.

What was sequenced was tumor tissue. This sequence originates from a male donor with papillary thyroid cancer or a benign thyroid nodule (not recorded which). Some clones in this sample may be carry-over from other donors' samples. The chain employs TRBV5-1 and TRBJ1-3; TRBD1 matches at 7 bases. CDR3 protein: CASSLEGAVGNTIYF. In DNA, the CDR3 is TGCGCCAGCAGCTTGGAGGGGGCTGTGGGAAACACCATATATTTT. Filled out from reference TRBV5-1 and TRBJ1-3, the complete variable domain reads KAGVTQTPRYLIKTRGQQVTLSCSPISGHRSVSWYQQTPGQGLQFLFEYFSETQRNKGNFPGRFSGRQFSNSRSEMNVSTLELGDSALYLCASSLEGAVGNTIYFGEGSWLTVV.